This is a list of T cell receptor beta chains from one sample in a study of identical twins. TCRdb reprocessed the 5' RACE reads with MiXCR, giving one entry per CDR3 protein. The sample includes about 900,000 distinct CDR3 sequences, 10% to 15% seen only once; the top ten take around 1.6%. This sample also appeared in a second study, on yellow fever vaccine responses in identical twins.

The specimen sequenced was PBMCs. The receptors come from a woman younger than 30 in good health. CDR3s leave out the opening cysteine and the closing phenylalanine or tryptophan.

j_call v_call cdr3_aa
TRBJ2-7 TRBV27 ASSSQGAHYEQY
TRBJ2-3 TRBV20-1 SARDPGLAGGTSTDTQY
TRBJ2-7 TRBV12-3/TRBV12-4 ASSLQGPKDEQY
TRBJ1-4 TRBV5-1 ASTAQIGEKLF
TRBJ1-2 TRBV7-9 ASSLDDISSGYT
TRBJ2-3 TRBV12-3/TRBV12-4 ASSLLWEFTDTQY
TRBJ2-1 TRBV24-1 ATSDVGGVLNEQF
TRBJ1-5 TRBV12-3/TRBV12-4 ASTRSPGGQPQH
TRBJ2-5 TRBV20-1 SARVGGATETQY
TRBJ1-2 TRBV7-9 ASSLNAEGYGYT
TRBJ2-1 TRBV5-1 ASSSVQKNGNEQF
TRBJ2-5 TRBV27 ASKVWDGIGETQY
TRBJ2-6 TRBV25-1 ASSELKGNNVLT
TRBJ2-3 TRBV20-1 SARAPVGGGIDTQY
TRBJ2-2 TRBV28 AIGDSTGELF
TRBJ1-1 TRBV12-3/TRBV12-4 ASSSQGRAGTEAF
TRBJ2-7 TRBV2 ASSRLGPSYEQY
TRBJ2-4 TRBV3-1 ASSPPTGAGKNIQY
TRBJ2-1 TRBV24-1 ATSEGTALENEQF
TRBJ1-1 TRBV7-8 ASSSFPRSEAF
TRBJ2-4 TRBV5-1 ASSPGQGGVIQY
TRBJ2-2 TRBV5-1 ASSPQGGSFTGELF
TRBJ2-2 TRBV25-1 ASSEVGQFNTGELF
TRBJ2-2 TRBV6-5 ASSYFPRGQGYTGELF
TRBJ1-2 TRBV12-3/TRBV12-4 ASSLKGGADGYT
TRBJ2-1 TRBV5-1 ASSLRVAGERNEQF
TRBJ2-2 TRBV5-1 ASSLRVGNTGELF